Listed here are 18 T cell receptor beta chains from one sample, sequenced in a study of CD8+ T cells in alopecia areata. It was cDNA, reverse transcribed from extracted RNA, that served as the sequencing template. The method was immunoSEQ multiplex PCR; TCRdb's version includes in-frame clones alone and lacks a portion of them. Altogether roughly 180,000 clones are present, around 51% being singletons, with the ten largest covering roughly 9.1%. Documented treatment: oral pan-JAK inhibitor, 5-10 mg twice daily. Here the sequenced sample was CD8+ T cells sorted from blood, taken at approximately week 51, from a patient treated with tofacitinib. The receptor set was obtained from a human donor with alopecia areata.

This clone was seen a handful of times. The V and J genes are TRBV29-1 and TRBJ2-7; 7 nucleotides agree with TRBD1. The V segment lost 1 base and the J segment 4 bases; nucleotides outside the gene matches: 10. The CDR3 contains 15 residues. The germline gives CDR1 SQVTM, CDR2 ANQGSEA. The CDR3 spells CSVEGLEAGGYEQYF. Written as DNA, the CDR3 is TGCAGCGTTGAAGGTTTGGAGGCAGGGGGTTACGAGCAGTACTTC.

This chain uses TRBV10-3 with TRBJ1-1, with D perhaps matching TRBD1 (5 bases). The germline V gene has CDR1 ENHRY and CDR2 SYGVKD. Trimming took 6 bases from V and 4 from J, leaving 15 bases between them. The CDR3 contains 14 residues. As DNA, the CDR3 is TGTGCCATCAGGGGTGAGGGGCGCGCCACTGAAGCTTTCTTT. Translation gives CAIRGEGRATEAFF.

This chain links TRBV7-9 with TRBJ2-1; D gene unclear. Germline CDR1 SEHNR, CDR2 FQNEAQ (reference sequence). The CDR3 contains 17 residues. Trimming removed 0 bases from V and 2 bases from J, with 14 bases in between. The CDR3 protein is CASSLAPGRSTYNEQFF. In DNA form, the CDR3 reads TGTGCCAGCAGCTTAGCGCCGGGCAGGTCGACCTACAATGAGCAGTTCTTC.

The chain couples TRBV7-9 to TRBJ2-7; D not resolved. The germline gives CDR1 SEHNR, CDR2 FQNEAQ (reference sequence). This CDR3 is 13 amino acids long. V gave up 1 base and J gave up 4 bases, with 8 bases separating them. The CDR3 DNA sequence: TGTGCCAGCAGCTTAGAGGCAGGATACGAGCAGTACTTC. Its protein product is CASSLEAGYEQYF.

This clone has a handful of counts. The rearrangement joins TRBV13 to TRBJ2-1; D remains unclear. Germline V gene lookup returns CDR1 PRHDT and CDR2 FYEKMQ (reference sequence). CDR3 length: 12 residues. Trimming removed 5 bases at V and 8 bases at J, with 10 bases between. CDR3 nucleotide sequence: TGTGCCAGCAGCCCCAGACCTGATGAGCAGTTCTTC. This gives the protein CASSPRPDEQFF.

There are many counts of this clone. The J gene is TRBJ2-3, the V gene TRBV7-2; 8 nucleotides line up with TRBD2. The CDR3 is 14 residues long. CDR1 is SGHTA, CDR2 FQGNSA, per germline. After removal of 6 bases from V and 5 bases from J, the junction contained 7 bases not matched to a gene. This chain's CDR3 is CASSRFGGGDTQYF. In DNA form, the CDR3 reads TGTGCCAGCAGTCGATTCGGGGGGGGAGATACGCAGTATTTT. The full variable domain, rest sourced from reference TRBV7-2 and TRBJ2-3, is GAGVSQSPSNKVTEKGKDVELRCDPISGHTALYWYRQSLGQGLEFLIYFQGNSAPDKSGLPSDRFSAERTGGSVSTLTIQRTQQEDSAVYLCASSRFGGGDTQYFGPGTRLTVL.

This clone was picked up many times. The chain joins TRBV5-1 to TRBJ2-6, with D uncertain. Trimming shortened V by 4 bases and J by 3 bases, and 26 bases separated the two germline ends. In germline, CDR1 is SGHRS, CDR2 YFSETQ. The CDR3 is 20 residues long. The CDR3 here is CASSPFPFDYRRHGANVLTF. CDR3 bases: TGCGCCAGCAGCCCCTTCCCCTTCGATTATCGCCGACATGGGGCCAACGTCCTGACTTTC.

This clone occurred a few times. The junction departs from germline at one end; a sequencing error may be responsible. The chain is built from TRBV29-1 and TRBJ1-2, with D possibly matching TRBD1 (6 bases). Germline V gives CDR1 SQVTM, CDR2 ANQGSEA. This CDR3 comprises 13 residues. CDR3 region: CSVEGGEVYGYTF. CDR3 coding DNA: TGCAGCGTGGAAGGGGGGGAAGTCTATGGCTACACCTTC.

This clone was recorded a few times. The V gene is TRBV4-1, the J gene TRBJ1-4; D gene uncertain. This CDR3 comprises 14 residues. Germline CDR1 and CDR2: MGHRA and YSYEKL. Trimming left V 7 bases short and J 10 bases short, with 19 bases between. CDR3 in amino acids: CASKDPSTRGKLFF. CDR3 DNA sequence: TGCGCCAGCAAAGACCCGTCAACCCGTGGAAAACTGTTTTTT.

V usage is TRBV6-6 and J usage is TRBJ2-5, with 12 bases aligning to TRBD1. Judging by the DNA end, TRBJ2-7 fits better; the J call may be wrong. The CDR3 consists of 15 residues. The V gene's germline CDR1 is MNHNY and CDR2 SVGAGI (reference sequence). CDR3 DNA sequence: TGTGCCAGCGGCTTAACCGGGACAGGGGGCGACGAGCAGTACTTC. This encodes CASGLTGTGGDEQYF.

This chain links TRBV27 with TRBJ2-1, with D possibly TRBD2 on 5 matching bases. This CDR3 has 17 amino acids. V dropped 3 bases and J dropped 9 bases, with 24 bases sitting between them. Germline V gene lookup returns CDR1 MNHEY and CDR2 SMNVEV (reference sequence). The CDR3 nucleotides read TGTGCCAGCAGTTTTAGTAGGACGTCCGGGGTTTCAAGTGAGCAGTTCTTC. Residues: CASSFSRTSGVSSEQFF.

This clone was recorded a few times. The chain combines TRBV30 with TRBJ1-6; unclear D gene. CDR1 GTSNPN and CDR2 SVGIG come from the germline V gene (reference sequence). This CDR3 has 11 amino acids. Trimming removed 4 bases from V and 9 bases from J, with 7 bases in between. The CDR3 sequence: CAWTRGSPLHF. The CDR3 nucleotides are TGTGCCTGGACACGGGGTTCACCCCTCCACTTT.

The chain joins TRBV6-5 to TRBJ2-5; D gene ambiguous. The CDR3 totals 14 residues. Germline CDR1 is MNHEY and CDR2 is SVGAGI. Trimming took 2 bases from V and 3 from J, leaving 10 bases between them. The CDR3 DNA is TGTGCCAGCAGTTACGGCTCACCGGAAGAGACCCAGTACTTC. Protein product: CASSYGSPEETQYF.

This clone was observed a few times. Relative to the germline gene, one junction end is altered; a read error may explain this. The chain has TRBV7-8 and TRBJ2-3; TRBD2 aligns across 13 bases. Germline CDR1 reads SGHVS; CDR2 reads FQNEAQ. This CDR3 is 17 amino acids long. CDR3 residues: CASSLGGLAGYTDTQYF. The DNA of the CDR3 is TGTGCCAGCAGTTTAGGGGGACTAGCGGGGTACACAGATACGCAGTATTTT.

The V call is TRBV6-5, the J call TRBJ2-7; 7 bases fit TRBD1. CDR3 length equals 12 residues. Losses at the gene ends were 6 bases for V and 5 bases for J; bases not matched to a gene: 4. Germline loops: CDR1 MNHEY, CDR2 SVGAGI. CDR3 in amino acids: CASSQDRDEQYF. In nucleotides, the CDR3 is TGTGCCAGCAGCCAAGACAGGGACGAGCAGTACTTC.

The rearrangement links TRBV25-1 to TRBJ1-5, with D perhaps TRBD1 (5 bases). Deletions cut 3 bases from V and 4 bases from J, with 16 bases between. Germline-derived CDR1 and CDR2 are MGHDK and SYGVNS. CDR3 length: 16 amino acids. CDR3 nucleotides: TGTGCCAGCAGTGATTATGGGGCGGATTGGAATCAGCCCCAGCATTTT. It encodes CASSDYGADWNQPQHF.

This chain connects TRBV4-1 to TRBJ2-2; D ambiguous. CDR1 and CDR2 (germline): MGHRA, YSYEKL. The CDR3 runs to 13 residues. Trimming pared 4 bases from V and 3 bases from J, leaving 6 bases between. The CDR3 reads CASSPRYTGELFF. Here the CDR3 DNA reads TGCGCCAGCAGCCCTCGTTACACCGGGGAGCTGTTTTTT.

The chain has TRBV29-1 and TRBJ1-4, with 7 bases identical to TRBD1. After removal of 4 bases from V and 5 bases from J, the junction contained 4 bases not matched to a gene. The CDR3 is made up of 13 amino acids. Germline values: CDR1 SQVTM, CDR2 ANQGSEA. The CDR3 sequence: CSVVGTENEKLFF. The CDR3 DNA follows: TGCAGCGTTGTTGGGACAGAAAATGAAAAACTGTTTTTT.